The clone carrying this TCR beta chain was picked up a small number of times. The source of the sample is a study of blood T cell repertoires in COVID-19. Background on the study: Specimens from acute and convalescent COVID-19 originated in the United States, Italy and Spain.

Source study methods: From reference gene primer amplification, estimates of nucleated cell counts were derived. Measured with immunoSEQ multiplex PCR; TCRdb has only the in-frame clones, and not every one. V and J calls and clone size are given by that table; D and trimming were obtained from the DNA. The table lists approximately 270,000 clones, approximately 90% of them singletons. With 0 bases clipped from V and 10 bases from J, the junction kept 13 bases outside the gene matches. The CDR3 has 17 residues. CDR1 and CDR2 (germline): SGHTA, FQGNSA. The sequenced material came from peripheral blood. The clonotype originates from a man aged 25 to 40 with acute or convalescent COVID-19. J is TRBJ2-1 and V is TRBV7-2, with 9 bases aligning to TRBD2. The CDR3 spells CASSLARGLAIGGEQFF. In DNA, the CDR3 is TGTGCCAGCAGCTTAGCGAGAGGACTAGCGATAGGAGGGGAGCAGTTCTTC.